The 11 T cell receptor beta chains presented below share a single source sample, sequenced in a study of blood T cells in healthy people across ages. The use of a sample-barcoded 5' primer and a J-beta primer mix characterized a second PCR of about 7 to 12 cycles. TCRdb reprocessed the 5' RACE reads with MiXCR, giving one entry per CDR3 protein. The top ten clones hold around a fifth of a sample with 710,000 or so distinct CDR3 sequences, 22% of them seen once. Sequenced input: blood. The receptor source for this set is a man aged 70-80 years in good health.

This clonotype was seen many times. A read error may account for a junction end that differs from germline. V and J are TRBV12-3 or TRBV12-4 and TRBJ1-2; maybe TRBD1 (5 bases). The CDR3 spans 13 residues. This CDR3 reads CASSLGANYGYTF. As DNA, the CDR3 is TGCGCCAGCAGCTTGGGGGCTAACTATGGCTACACCTTC.

This chain joins TRBV4-1 and TRBJ2-5; 14 bases fit TRBD2. CDR1 is MGHRA, CDR2 YSYEKL, per germline. This CDR3 comprises 17 residues. Losses at the gene ends were 4 bases for V and 2 bases for J; bases not matched to a gene: 6. CDR3 sequence: CASSPGLAGGPQETQYF. The CDR3 DNA sequence: TGCGCCAGCAGCCCCGGACTAGCGGGGGGACCTCAAGAGACCCAGTACTTC.

V usage is TRBV20-1 and J usage is TRBJ1-4, with D possibly TRBD1 on 5 matching bases. The CDR3 length is 14 residues. The ends were cut back, 0 bases at V and 7 bases at J, with 12 bases in the middle. Germline V gene lookup returns CDR1 DFQATT and CDR2 SNEGSKA (reference sequence). CDR3 in DNA: TGCAGTGCTAGAGATGGGGGGGTGGGTGAAAAACTGTTTTTT. Amino acid sequence: CSARDGGVGEKLFF.

The chain recombines TRBV2 with TRBJ1-6; 10 bases are shared with TRBD1. J gave up 9 bases and V 7 bases, and 6 bases lay outside the gene matches. The germline V gene has CDR1 SNHLY and CDR2 FYNNEI. The CDR3 is 14 residues long. The chain's CDR3 is CASTLGDRGSPLHF. The CDR3 bases are TGTGCCAGCACCCTGGGGGACAGGGGTTCACCCCTCCACTTT. The variable domain in full, with the rest retrieved from reference TRBV2 and TRBJ1-6, is EPEVTQTPSHQVTQMGQEVILRCVPISNHLYFYWYRQILGQKVEFLVSFYNNEISEKSEIFDDQFSVERPDGSNFTLKIRSTKLEDSAMYFCASTLGDRGSPLHFGNGTRLTVT.

This clonotype has more than one count but fewer than ten. The chain combines TRBV7-9 with TRBJ2-1; D gene ambiguous. Germline CDR1 is SEHNR and CDR2 is FQNEAQ (reference sequence). This CDR3 has 12 amino acids. Trimming left V 3 bases short and J 8 bases short, with 8 bases between. This CDR3 reads CASSFLNDEQFF. DNA of the CDR3: TGTGCCAGCAGCTTCCTAAATGATGAGCAGTTCTTC.

This chain connects TRBV11-1 to TRBJ2-5; 9 nucleotides align to TRBD2. V lost 5 bases to trimming and J lost 0 bases; unmatched junction nucleotides: 10. Germline lookup yields CDR1 SGHAT and CDR2 FQDESV (reference sequence). This CDR3 has 17 residues. In nucleotides, the CDR3 is TGTGCCAGCAGCCCAGGGACTAGCCTTTTGTACCAAGAGACCCAGTACTTC. It yields the protein CASSPGTSLLYQETQYF.

The V gene is TRBV19, the J gene TRBJ2-2; D tentatively reads TRBD1 or TRBD2 (5 bases each). The V end was cut by 7 bases, the J end by 9 bases, with 21 bases between. The CDR3 is made up of 15 amino acids. Germline assignment: CDR1 LNHDA and CDR2 SQIVND (reference sequence). CDR3 region: CASIPRGDRIRELFF. Written as DNA, the CDR3 is TGTGCCAGTATTCCTAGGGGAGACCGGATCCGGGAGCTGTTTTTT.

V and J are TRBV12-3 or TRBV12-4 and TRBJ2-7; unclear D gene. The V gene lost 3 bases and the J gene lost 0 bases, with 9 bases spanning the gap. The CDR3 covers 14 residues. This chain's CDR3 is CASSFQVPSYEQYF. The CDR3 DNA reads as TGTGCCAGCAGTTTCCAGGTTCCCTCCTACGAGCAGTACTTC.

This clonotype was recorded a few times. The chain has TRBV10-3 and TRBJ1-2, with D perhaps matching TRBD1 (6 bases). CDR3 length equals 14 residues. With 7 bases removed from V and 0 bases from J, the gap between germline ends came to 12 bases. Germline-derived CDR1 and CDR2 are ENHRY and SYGVKD. The CDR3 coding sequence is TGTGCCATCACCCAGACAGGAGCTAACTATGGCTACACCTTC. It specifies CAITQTGANYGYTF.

The chain couples TRBV2 to TRBJ2-4, with no clear D. The V end was cut by 1 base, the J end by 2 bases, with 6 bases between. CDR1 and CDR2 (germline): SNHLY, FYNNEI. The CDR3 has 14 amino acids. CDR3 nucleotides: TGTGCCAGCAGTGAAGGGTTTCCCAAAAACATTCAGTACTTC. Translating gives CASSEGFPKNIQYF.

At least ten counts were recorded for this clonotype. The J gene is TRBJ2-1, the V gene TRBV7-2; TRBD2 matches 7 bases. The CDR3 spans 15 residues. Germline CDR1 reads SGHTA; CDR2 reads FQGNSA. Losses at the gene ends were 0 bases for V and 2 bases for J; bases not matched to a gene: 1. The CDR3 DNA sequence: TGTGCCAGCAGCTTAGCGGGGGGGACCTACAATGAGCAGTTCTTC. Protein product: CASSLAGGTYNEQFF.